The text below deals with one T cell receptor (beta chain). Its target is unknown. Libraries were prepared by immunoSEQ multiplex PCR; TCRdb keeps only in-frame clonotypes and omits some of them. Here the sample spans millions of clones, 85% to 95% being singletons. Naive CD8 cells were CD45RO-negative, positively selected for CCR7, excluding terminally differentiated effector memory CD45RA+ cells. Donation came from healthy HIV-negative adults that had no recent acute infections or vaccinations. This sample was taken from a study of shared clonotypes between healthy human individuals. Study-wide results and limits: With a handful of donors compared, roughly 4.9% of naive CD4 clonotypes were shared. A reduction in generation probabilities was seen for non-shared clonotypes relative to those shared by all four donors.

This clonotype was obtained from a man aged 18 to 30 in good health. Some clones in this sample may be carry-over from other donors' samples. The sequenced sample was naive CD8+ T cells from PBMCs.

CDR3 bases: TGTGCCAGCAGCCCAGCTAGCGGGAGGGCCACCGGGGAGCTGTTTTTT. This codes for CASSPASGRATGELFF. V is TRBV5-6 and J is TRBJ2-2, with TRBD2 matching 12 bases. The CDR3 totals 16 residues. V was pared by 4 bases and J by 4 bases, with 5 bases of the junction left unmatched. Germline V gene data show CDR1 as SGHDT and CDR2 as YYEEEE.